These 2 T cell receptor beta chains were sequenced from one sample in a study of blood T cell repertoires in COVID-19. Using immunoSEQ multiplex PCR, the repertoire was profiled, and TCRdb retains in-frame clones only, with some absent. The sample has about 90,000 clones; around 80% are singletons. The sequencing input was peripheral blood. Every receptor here comes from a woman of 80 years or more with active or convalescent COVID-19.

The chain employs TRBV10-3 and TRBJ2-3; a weak D match, TRBD1 (5 bases). Germline CDR1 and CDR2: ENHRY and SYGVKD. This CDR3 spans 13 amino acids. Trimming left V 6 bases short and J 0 bases short, with 7 bases between. The CDR3 loop is CAIRAGSTDTQYF. In DNA form, the CDR3 reads TGTGCCATCAGGGCAGGGAGCACAGATACGCAGTATTTT.

The chain is built from TRBV4-2 and TRBJ2-2; the match to TRBD2 covers 7 bases. Germline V gene lookup returns CDR1 LGHNA and CDR2 YNFKEQ. V was clipped by 1 base and J by 5 bases; unmatched bases: 7. CDR3 length: 16 amino acids. Written as DNA, the CDR3 is TGTGCCAGCAGCCAAGGACGTAGCGGGTTAACCGGGGAGCTGTTTTTT. Encoded protein: CASSQGRSGLTGELFF.